These 16 T cell receptor beta chains originate from one sample sequenced in a study of OX40 agonist ivuxolimab in advanced cancers. Method: immunoSEQ multiplex PCR; TCRdb's copy keeps in-frame clones and lacks some. The sample shows fewer than 90,000 clones, around 90% of them seen only once. The sample here was CD4+ or CD8+ T cells sorted from blood, taken in a trial of the OX40 agonist ivuxolimab. These receptors originate from an adult with an advanced solid tumor such as melanoma, head and neck, liver or kidney cancer.

The chain has TRBV18 and TRBJ2-1, with D tentatively TRBD1 (6 bases). V was cut by 6 bases and J by 7 bases, with 19 bases left in between. The CDR3 length is 15 residues. The germline CDR1 and CDR2 sequences are KGHSH and LQKENI. The CDR3 nucleotides read TGTGCCAGCTCGCCCTCGAGAAGGACAGTTAATGAGCAGTTCTTC. It is translated as CASSPSRRTVNEQFF.

This clone was picked up a small number of times. The chain has TRBV7-9 and TRBJ1-2; D not certain. The CDR3 contains 11 residues. The ends were cut back, 5 bases at V and 2 bases at J, with 3 bases in the middle. CDR1 is SEHNR, CDR2 FQNEAQ, per germline (reference sequence). This CDR3 is CASSQNYGYTF. The DNA of the CDR3 is TGTGCCAGCAGCCAGAACTATGGCTACACCTTC.

The chain has TRBV7-2 and TRBJ2-7; D not resolved. The CDR3 runs 16 residues. CDR1 is SGHTA and CDR2 is FQGNSA in the germline V gene. V lost 1 base and J 2 bases, leaving 15 bases between the germline ends. This CDR3 is CASSLGSTTSTYEQYF. As DNA, the CDR3 is TGTGCCAGCAGCTTAGGTTCCACAACCTCTACCTACGAGCAGTACTTC.

This clone showed up just once. This rearrangement joins TRBV5-1 to TRBJ1-2, with a tentative D call TRBD1 (5 bases). Germline V lookup: CDR1 SGHRS, CDR2 YFSETQ. V lost 0 bases and J 4 bases, leaving 13 bases between the germline ends. This CDR3 has 15 amino acids. CDR3 loop: CASSLEPGFSYGYTF. The CDR3 bases are TGCGCCAGCAGCTTGGAGCCAGGGTTTTCCTATGGCTACACCTTC.

The chain links TRBV5-8 to TRBJ2-1, with 7 bases aligning to TRBD1. The trim removed 3 bases at V and 0 bases at J, leaving 6 bases unmatched. CDR1 and CDR2 (germline): SGHTS, YDEGEE. This CDR3 region has 16 residues. CDR3 coding DNA: TGTGCCAGCAGCTCCGGGACAGTAAGCTCCTACAATGAGCAGTTCTTC. Translating gives CASSSGTVSSYNEQFF.

The chain couples TRBV7-9 to TRBJ2-4; no reliable D call. The V end lost 2 bases, the J end lost 7 bases, and 12 bases lay between the germline ends. Germline CDR1 reads SEHNR; CDR2 reads FQNEAQ (reference sequence). There are 14 residues in the CDR3. The DNA of the CDR3 is TGTGCCAGCAGCTTATCGCCAGAGGCGAACATTCAGTACTTC. Its protein product is CASSLSPEANIQYF.

This clone was seen more than once but under ten times. The chain joins TRBV6-1 to TRBJ1-2; D remains unclear. Trimming left V 1 base short and J 5 bases short, with 8 bases between. Germline-derived CDR1 and CDR2 are MNHNS and SASEGT. The CDR3 runs 13 residues. The CDR3 sequence is CASSEGPGYGYTF. The DNA for the CDR3 is TGTGCCAGCAGTGAAGGACCGGGATATGGCTACACCTTC.

The chain joins TRBV4-1 to TRBJ2-7; TRBD2 matches at 10 bases. This CDR3 is 15 amino acids long. Germline CDR1 MGHRA, CDR2 YSYEKL. J lost 4 bases, V lost 4 bases, and 7 bases had no gene match. CDR3 sequence: CASSPRTSGNYEQYF. DNA for the CDR3: TGCGCCAGCAGCCCTAGGACTAGCGGTAATTACGAGCAGTACTTC.

This clone was detected once. The chain has TRBV5-8 and TRBJ2-2; maybe TRBD2 (6 bases). The length of the CDR3 is 18 residues. CDR1 and CDR2 from the germline V gene are SGHTS and YDEGEE. With 0 bases removed from V and 6 bases from J, the gap between germline ends came to 21 bases. The CDR3 DNA is TGTGCCAGCAGCTTGGTAGCGGAAGCAACCCCAATCTCCGGGGAGCTGTTTTTT. Protein: CASSLVAEATPISGELFF.

The chain links TRBV4-1 to TRBJ1-4; D remains unclear. Germline V lookup: CDR1 MGHRA, CDR2 YSYEKL. V gave up 2 bases and J gave up 3 bases, with 1 base separating them. The CDR3 contains 12 residues. In DNA form, the CDR3 reads TGCGCCAGCAGCCAACCTAATGAAAAACTGTTTTTT. Amino acids: CASSQPNEKLFF.

This chain joins TRBV6-5 and TRBJ2-2, with D unclear. The V gene's germline CDR1 is MNHEY and CDR2 SVGAGI. Trimming pared 4 bases from V and 0 bases from J, leaving 12 bases between. This CDR3 region has 16 residues. This chain's CDR3 is CASSLALAANTGELFF. The DNA of the CDR3 is TGTGCCAGCAGTTTAGCATTAGCAGCGAACACCGGGGAGCTGTTTTTT.

The rearrangement uses TRBV7-2 and TRBJ2-6; D remains ambiguous. Germline V CDR1 and CDR2: SGHTA, FQGNSA. The CDR3 sequence is 17 residues long. The V end lost 0 bases, the J end lost 0 bases, and 9 bases lay between the germline ends. The CDR3 here is CASSLAGSLSGANVLTF. The CDR3 DNA follows: TGTGCCAGCAGCTTAGCCGGCAGCCTCTCTGGGGCCAACGTCCTGACTTTC.

V gene TRBV11-3 combines with J gene TRBJ1-1; D is unresolved. Germline V gives CDR1 SGHNT, CDR2 YENEEA. Trimming stripped 1 base from V and 5 bases from J, with 11 bases between. This CDR3 is built from 14 residues. CDR3 DNA sequence: TGTGCCAGCAGCTTAGCCGTGGGTAGGACTGAAGCTTTCTTT. Protein: CASSLAVGRTEAFF. The full variable domain, in which reference TRBV11-3 and TRBJ1-1 provide the parts outside the CDR3, is EAGVVQSPRYKIIEKKQPVAFWCNPISGHNTLYWYLQNLGQGPELLIRYENEEAVDDSQLPKDRFSAERLKGVDSTLKIQPAELGDSAVYLCASSLAVGRTEAFFGQGTRLTVV.

The V and J genes are TRBV28 and TRBJ2-7; 8 bases agree with TRBD1. This CDR3 contains 15 residues. The germline V gene encodes CDR1 MDHEN and CDR2 SYDVKM. With 2 bases clipped from V and 1 base from J, the junction kept 4 bases outside the gene matches. The CDR3 is CASSLRDRKSYEQYF. In DNA form, the CDR3 reads TGTGCCAGCAGTTTAAGGGACAGGAAGTCCTACGAGCAGTACTTC.

The chain has TRBV25-1 and TRBJ1-1; the D is unclear. CDR1 is MGHDK and CDR2 is SYGVNS in the germline V gene. The CDR3 is 13 residues long. Trimming stripped 2 bases from V and 1 base from J, with 5 bases between. CDR3 nucleotides: TGTGCCAGCAGTGAAATCGGGAACACTGAAGCTTTCTTT. Translation: CASSEIGNTEAFF.

V usage is TRBV28 and J usage is TRBJ2-5, with TRBD1 matching 7 bases. CDR3 size: 15 residues. The V segment lost 5 bases and the J segment 5 bases; nucleotides outside the gene matches: 11. Germline CDR1 is MDHEN and CDR2 is SYDVKM. This CDR3 is CASSPTSGGMETQYF. DNA for the CDR3: TGTGCCAGCAGTCCAACGTCAGGGGGTATGGAGACCCAGTACTTC.